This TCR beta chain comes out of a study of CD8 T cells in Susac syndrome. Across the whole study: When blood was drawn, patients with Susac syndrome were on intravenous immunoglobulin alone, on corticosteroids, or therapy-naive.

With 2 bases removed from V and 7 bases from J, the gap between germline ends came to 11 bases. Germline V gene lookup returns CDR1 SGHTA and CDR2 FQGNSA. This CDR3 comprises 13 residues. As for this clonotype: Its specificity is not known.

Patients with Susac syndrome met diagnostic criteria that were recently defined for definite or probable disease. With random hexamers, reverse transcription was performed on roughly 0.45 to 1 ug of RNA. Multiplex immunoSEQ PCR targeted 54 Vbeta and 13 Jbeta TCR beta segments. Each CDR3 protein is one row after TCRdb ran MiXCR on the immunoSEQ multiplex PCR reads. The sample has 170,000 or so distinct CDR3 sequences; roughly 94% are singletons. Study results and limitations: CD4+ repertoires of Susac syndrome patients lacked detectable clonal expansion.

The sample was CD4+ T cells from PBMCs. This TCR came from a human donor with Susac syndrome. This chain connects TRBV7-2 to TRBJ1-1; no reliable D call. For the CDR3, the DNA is TGTGCCAGCAGCTTAAGGGAGCGGGGTGAAGCTTTCTTT. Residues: CASSLRERGEAFF.